The 12 T cell receptor beta chains reported below all come from one sample, sequenced in a study of PD-1 blockade in mismatch repair-deficient tumors. Profiled with immunoSEQ multiplex PCR; TCRdb holds only in-frame clones, not every one. This repertoire shows 100,000 to 150,000 clones, about 86% found once; its top ten account for less than 15%. Source: peripheral blood, taken 44 weeks after starting pembrolizumab. The receptors shown here come from an adult with mismatch repair-deficient cancer.

The chain couples TRBV9 to TRBJ2-1, with D unclear. The CDR3 loop spans 15 amino acids. Germline CDR1 SGDLS, CDR2 YYNGEE. Trimming stripped 3 bases from V and 0 bases from J, with 10 bases between. CDR3 residues: CASSGAGRSYNEQFF. CDR3 nucleotide sequence: TGTGCCAGCAGCGGGGCTGGACGCTCCTACAATGAGCAGTTCTTC.

The chain carries TRBV28 and TRBJ2-5; D is possibly TRBD2 (7 bases). Per germline, CDR1 MDHEN and CDR2 SYDVKM. This CDR3 comprises 13 residues. V was cut by 7 bases and J by 6 bases, with 15 bases left in between. The CDR3 region has the DNA TGTGCCAGCAAAATAGGGGGGGCGCAGACCCAGTACTTC. Translation: CASKIGGAQTQYF.

V is TRBV29-1 and J is TRBJ2-5, with a possible D match to TRBD2 (6 bases). Germline V lookup: CDR1 SQVTM, CDR2 ANQGSEA. CDR3 length: 19 amino acids. Trimming removed 4 bases at V and 5 bases at J, with 32 bases between. CDR3 sequence reads: CSVVDLGTLGPTRGETQYF. In nucleotides, the CDR3 is TGCAGCGTTGTGGATCTTGGAACCCTGGGGCCCACCCGGGGGGAGACCCAGTACTTC.

The J gene is TRBJ2-6, the V gene TRBV4-1, with D perhaps TRBD1 or TRBD2 (5 bases each). The germline V gene encodes CDR1 MGHRA and CDR2 YSYEKL. V was pared by 2 bases and J by 0 bases, with 23 bases between. This CDR3 contains 21 residues. The CDR3 DNA sequence: TGCGCCAGCAGCCAATTAGGGATTGGGGGAAGAGATCTCTCTGGGGCCAACGTCCTGACTTTC. This codes for CASSQLGIGGRDLSGANVLTF.

The CDR3 DNA sequence: TGTGCCAGCAGTGGAGACTACTCTTGGGGCTACACCTTC. It yields the protein CASSGDYSWGYTF. J is TRBJ1-2 and V is TRBV25-1; D is unclear. The germline CDR1 and CDR2 sequences are MGHDK and SYGVNS. The CDR3 is 13 amino acids. V lost 4 bases to trimming and J lost 8 bases, with 14 bases between them.

V is TRBV28 and J is TRBJ1-1; D not certain. Germline V gives CDR1 MDHEN, CDR2 SYDVKM. Trimming removed 7 bases at V and 5 bases at J, with 17 bases between. The CDR3 is 14 residues long. CDR3 DNA: TGTGCCAGCACACCCGCATTGGGGAGGACTGAAGCTTTCTTT. Translated: CASTPALGRTEAFF.

The chain combines TRBV5-1 with TRBJ2-1, with TRBD2 matching over 10 bases. The CDR3 has 15 amino acids. Looked up from germline, CDR1 is SGHRS and CDR2 is YFSETQ. After removal of 2 bases from V and 6 bases from J, the junction contained 5 bases not matched to a gene. CDR3 residues: CASSFGLAEGNEQFF. The DNA for the CDR3 is TGCGCCAGCAGCTTTGGACTAGCGGAGGGCAATGAGCAGTTCTTC.

The genes are TRBV2 and TRBJ2-3; TRBD2 matches at 11 bases. V trimming: 7 bases; J trimming: 2 bases; junction bases outside the gene matches: 5. Per the germline V gene, CDR1 is SNHLY and CDR2 is FYNNEI. CDR3 length: 15 amino acids. CDR3 DNA sequence: TGTGCCAGCAACCCGACTAGCGGGATCACAGATACGCAGTATTTT. Translation gives CASNPTSGITDTQYF.

The V call is TRBV19, the J call TRBJ2-5, with D maybe TRBD2 (6 bases). CDR3 length equals 13 residues. The V end was cut by 6 bases, the J end by 2 bases, with 10 bases between. Germline V gives CDR1 LNHDA, CDR2 SQIVND (reference sequence). The CDR3 loop reads CASRNGGQETQYF. CDR3 sequence (DNA): TGTGCCAGTAGAAATGGAGGGCAAGAGACCCAGTACTTC.

The J gene is TRBJ2-7, the V gene TRBV10-3; D is possibly TRBD1 or TRBD2 (5 bases each). The germline gives CDR1 ENHRY, CDR2 SYGVKD. The ends were cut back, 4 bases at V and 0 bases at J, with 13 bases in the middle. CDR3 length: 15 amino acids. The CDR3 DNA reads TGTGCCATCAGTGGGGGACCAACAGGCTCCTACGAGCAGTACTTC. This encodes CAISGGPTGSYEQYF.

V usage is TRBV29-1 and J usage is TRBJ2-3, with 8 bases lining up with TRBD2. Per the germline V gene, CDR1 is SQVTM and CDR2 is ANQGSEA. V lost 6 bases and J lost 1; bases outside the gene matches: 9. The CDR3 spans 15 residues. The CDR3 region has the DNA TGCAGCGTCGGTATTTGGCGGGGGGGCACAGATACGCAGTATTTT. It codes for CSVGIWRGGTDTQYF.

V gene TRBV5-1 combines with J gene TRBJ2-3; D remains ambiguous. Germline V gene lookup returns CDR1 SGHRS and CDR2 YFSETQ. The CDR3 totals 13 residues. The V and J ends lost 4 bases and 2 bases respectively, with 8 bases between them. CDR3 sequence reads: CASSGSFTDTQYF. For the CDR3, the DNA is TGCGCCAGCAGCGGCAGCTTCACAGATACGCAGTATTTT. The full variable domain, with the rest looked up from reference TRBV5-1 and TRBJ2-3, is KAGVTQTPRYLIKTRGQQVTLSCSPISGHRSVSWYQQTPGQGLQFLFEYFSETQRNKGNFPGRFSGRQFSNSRSEMNVSTLELGDSALYLCASSGSFTDTQYFGPGTRLTVL.